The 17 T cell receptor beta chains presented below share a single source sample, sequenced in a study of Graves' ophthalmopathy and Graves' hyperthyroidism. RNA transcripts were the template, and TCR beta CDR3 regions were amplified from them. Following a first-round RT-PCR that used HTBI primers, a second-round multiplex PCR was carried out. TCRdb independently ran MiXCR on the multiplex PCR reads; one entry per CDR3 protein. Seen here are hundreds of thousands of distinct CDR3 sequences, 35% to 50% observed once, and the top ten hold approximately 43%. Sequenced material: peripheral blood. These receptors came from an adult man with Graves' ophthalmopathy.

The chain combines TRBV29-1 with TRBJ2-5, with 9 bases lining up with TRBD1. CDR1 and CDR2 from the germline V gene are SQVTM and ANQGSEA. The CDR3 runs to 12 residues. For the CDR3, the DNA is TGCAGGCTTACAGGGGGCGGTGAGACCCAGTACTTC. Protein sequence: CRLTGGGETQYF.

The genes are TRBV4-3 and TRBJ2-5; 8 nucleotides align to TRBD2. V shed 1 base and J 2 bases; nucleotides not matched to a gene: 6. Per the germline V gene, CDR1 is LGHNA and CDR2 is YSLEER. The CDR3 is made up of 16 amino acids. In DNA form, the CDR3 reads TGCGCCAGCAGCCAAGTAGCGGGGAACAGACAAGAGACCCAGTACTTC. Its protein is CASSQVAGNRQETQYF.

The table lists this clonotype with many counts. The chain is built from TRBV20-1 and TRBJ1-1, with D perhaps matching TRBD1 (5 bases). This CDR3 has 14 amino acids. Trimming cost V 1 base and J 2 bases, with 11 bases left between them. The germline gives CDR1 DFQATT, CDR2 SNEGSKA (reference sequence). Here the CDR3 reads CSARGVGTNTEAFF. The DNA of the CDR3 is TGCAGTGCTAGAGGGGTGGGGACCAACACTGAAGCTTTCTTT.

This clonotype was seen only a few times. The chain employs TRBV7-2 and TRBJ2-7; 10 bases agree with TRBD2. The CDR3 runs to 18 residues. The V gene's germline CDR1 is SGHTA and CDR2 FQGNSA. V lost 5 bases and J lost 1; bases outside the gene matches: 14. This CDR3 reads CASSLSGLAGDRSYEQYF. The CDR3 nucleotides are TGTGCCAGCAGCCTGAGCGGCCTAGCGGGGGACAGGTCCTACGAGCAGTACTTC.

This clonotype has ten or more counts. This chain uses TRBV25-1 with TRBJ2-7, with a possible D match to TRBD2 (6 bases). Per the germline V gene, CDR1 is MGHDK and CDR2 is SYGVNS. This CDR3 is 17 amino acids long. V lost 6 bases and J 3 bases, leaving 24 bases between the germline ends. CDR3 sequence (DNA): TGTGCCAGCAGGAGGAGGGACCCCAAAGAGTTCCTCTACGAGCAGTACTTC. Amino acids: CASRRRDPKEFLYEQYF.

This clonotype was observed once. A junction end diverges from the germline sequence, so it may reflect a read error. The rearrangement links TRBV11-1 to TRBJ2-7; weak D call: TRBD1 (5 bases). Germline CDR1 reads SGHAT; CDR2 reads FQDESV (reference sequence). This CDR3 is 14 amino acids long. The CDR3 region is CASSQGAVSYELYF. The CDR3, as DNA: TGCGCCAGCAGCCAAGGGGCAGTCTCCTACGAGCTGTACTTC.

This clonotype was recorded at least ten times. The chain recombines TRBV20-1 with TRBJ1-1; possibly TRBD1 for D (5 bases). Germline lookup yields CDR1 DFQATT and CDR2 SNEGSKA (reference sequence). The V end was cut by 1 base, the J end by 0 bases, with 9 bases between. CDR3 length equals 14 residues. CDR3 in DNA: TGCAGTGCTAGAGGGATGGGGGTGAACACTGAAGCTTTCTTT. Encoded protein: CSARGMGVNTEAFF.

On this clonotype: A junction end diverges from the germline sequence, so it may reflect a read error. The CDR3 spells CASSQEGRGRAGELFF. The DNA of the CDR3 is TGCGCCAGCAGCCAAGAAGGCAGGGGGCGGGCCGGGGAGCTGTTTTTT. V gene TRBV7-9 combines with J gene TRBJ2-2; 8 nucleotides agree with TRBD1. CDR3 length: 16 amino acids. Germline CDR1 is SEHNR and CDR2 is FQNEAQ (reference sequence).

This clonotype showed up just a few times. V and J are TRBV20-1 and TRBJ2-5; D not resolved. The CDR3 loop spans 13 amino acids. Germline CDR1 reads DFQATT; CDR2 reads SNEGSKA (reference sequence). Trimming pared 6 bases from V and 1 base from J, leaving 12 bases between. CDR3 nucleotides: TGCAGTGCAAGGACGGCGATCCAAGAGACCCAGTACTTC. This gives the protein CSARTAIQETQYF.

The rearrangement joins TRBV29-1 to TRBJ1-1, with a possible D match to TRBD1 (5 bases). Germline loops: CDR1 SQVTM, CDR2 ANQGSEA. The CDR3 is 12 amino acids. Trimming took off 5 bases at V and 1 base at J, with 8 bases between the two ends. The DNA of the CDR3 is TGCAGCGTTAGGGACCCGAACACTGAAGCTTTCTTT. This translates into CSVRDPNTEAFF.

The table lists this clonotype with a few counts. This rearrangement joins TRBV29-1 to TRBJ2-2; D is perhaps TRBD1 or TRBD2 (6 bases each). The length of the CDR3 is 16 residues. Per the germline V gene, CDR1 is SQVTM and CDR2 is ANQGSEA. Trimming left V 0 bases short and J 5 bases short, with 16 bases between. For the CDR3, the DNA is TGCAGCGTTGAAGAGAAGTCCCAGGGGAGGACCGGGGAGCTGTTTTTT. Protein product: CSVEEKSQGRTGELFF.

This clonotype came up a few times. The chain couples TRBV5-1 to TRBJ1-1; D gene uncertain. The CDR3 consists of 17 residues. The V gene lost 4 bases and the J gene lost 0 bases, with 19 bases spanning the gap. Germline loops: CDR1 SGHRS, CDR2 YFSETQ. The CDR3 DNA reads TGCGCCAGCAGCCAGCCTTTAGAGCGAGAGCTGAACACTGAAGCTTTCTTT. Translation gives CASSQPLERELNTEAFF.

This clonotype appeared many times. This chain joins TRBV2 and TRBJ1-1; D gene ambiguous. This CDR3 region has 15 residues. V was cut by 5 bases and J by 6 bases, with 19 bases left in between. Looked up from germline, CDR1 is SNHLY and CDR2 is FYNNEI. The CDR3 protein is CASSITAPGIPEAFF. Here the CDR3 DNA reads TGTGCCAGCAGTATTACAGCCCCGGGAATTCCTGAAGCTTTCTTT.

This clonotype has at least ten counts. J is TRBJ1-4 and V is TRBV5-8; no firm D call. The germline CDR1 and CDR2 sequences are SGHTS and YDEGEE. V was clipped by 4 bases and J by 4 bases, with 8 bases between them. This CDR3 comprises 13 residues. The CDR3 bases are TGTGCCAGCAGCCAGGACCATAATGAAAAACTGTTTTTT. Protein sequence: CASSQDHNEKLFF.

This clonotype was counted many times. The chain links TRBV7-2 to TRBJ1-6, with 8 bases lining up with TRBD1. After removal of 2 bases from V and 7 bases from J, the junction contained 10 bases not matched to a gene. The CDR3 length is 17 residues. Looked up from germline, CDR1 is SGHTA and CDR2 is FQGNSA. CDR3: CASSLIGGTGINSPLHF. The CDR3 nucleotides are TGTGCCAGCAGCTTAATCGGCGGGACAGGAATAAATTCACCCCTCCACTTT.

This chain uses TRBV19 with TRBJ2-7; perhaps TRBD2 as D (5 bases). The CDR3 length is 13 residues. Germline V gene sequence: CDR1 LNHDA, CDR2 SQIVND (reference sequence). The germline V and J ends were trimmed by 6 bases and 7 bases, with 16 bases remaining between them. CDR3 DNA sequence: TGTGCCAGTAGAGGGAGCTCCTACGGAGAGCAGTACTTC. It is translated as CASRGSSYGEQYF.

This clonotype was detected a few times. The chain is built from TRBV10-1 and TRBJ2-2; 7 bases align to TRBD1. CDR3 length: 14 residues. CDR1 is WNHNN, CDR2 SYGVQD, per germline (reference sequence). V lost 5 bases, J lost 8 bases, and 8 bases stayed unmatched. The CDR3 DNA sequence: TGCGCCAGCAGTCGGGACAGCGGCGGGGGGGAGCTGTTTTTT. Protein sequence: CASSRDSGGGELFF.